This TCR beta chain was recovered during a study of blood T cell repertoires in COVID-19 (TCRdb year 2020). A note on the overall study: The collaborator samples originated in the United States, Italy and Spain and spanned the acute and convalescent phases of COVID-19. The prospective study material was composed of cDNA or gDNA derived from T cells, B-cell-depleted T cells, or PBMCs. The dataset comprised deeply sampled blood TCRbeta repertoires from subjects exposed to, actively infected with, or recovered from COVID-19. The repertoires were made available in a free public database intended to serve as a resource for research on the immune response to SARS-CoV-2. The samples were drawn from two sources: the first 160 participants of the ongoing ImmuneRACE study, and fewer than 1,500 subjects contributed by 6 global collaborators. The sample metadata nearly always contained a de-identified subject ID, COVID-19 status, age in years and sex. HLA class I and class II types, where available, came from metadata supplied by the sample provider rather than from assay-based typing. The investigation overall reported the following: The quantity of clinical and demographic metadata differed by source and by participant and was supplied without curation.

Trimming leaves V shorter by 5 bases and J shorter by 5 bases, with the junction holding 8 bases beyond the gene matches. From its cysteine to its phenylalanine, the CDR3 spans 14 amino acids. This entry keeps only the CDR3 DNA: 42 bases, framed from base 1. In the germline V gene (reference sequence), CDR1 corresponds to SEHNR and CDR2 to FQNEAQ. Each collaborating institution followed its own protocols to collect whole blood in K2EDTA tubes. Collaborator samples were shipped for TCRbeta analysis as frozen whole blood, isolated PBMCs, or DNA extracted from either sample type. Details on this clone: Its specific antigen is unknown. Base qualities were left out, and no much larger clone turns up one base away.

The immunoSEQ Assay, a bias-controlled multiplex PCR, was used to amplify TCRbeta CDR3 regions from genomic DNA. The paper's data handling went like this. The number of nucleated cells in each sample was estimated by amplification of reference gene primers within the assay. To quantify the absolute abundance of each unique TCRbeta CDR3 rearrangement, sequence reads were collapsed and filtered. For each sample, productive Simpson clonality was calculated as the square root of Simpson's diversity index across productive rearrangements. TCRdb holds this immuneACCESS table with in-frame rearrangements only. Some clones are missing; in checked studies, unresolved V genes explain under half, and the rest has no known cause. V, J and clone size reflect that table, while D and trimming were determined from the DNA. Within this sample are tens of thousands of clones, with roughly 87% of them counted one time only. The ten largest account for roughly 18% of the sample.

The source of this sequence is a woman of 80 years or more with acute or convalescent COVID-19. The chain is encoded by TRBV7-9 joined to TRBJ1-1, and TRBD1 matches 7 of the central bases. Sample: peripheral blood. Here the CDR3 is given as CASSRDSLGTEAFF. The DNA sequence reads TGTGCCAGCAGCCGGGACAGTTTGGGGACTGAAGCTTTCTTT.